The present TCR beta chain was sequenced within a study of tumor-infiltrating lymphocytes in localized non-small cell lung cancer. Assay: immunoSEQ multiplex PCR; the TCRdb copy retains only in-frame clones and omits some. The sample lists around 14,000 clones, about four fifths seen once, with around 2.6% in the top ten. Regarding this clone: Its antigen is not identified.

The CDR3 spans 18 residues. The V and J ends lost 0 bases and 7 bases, in that order; junction bases with no gene match: 14. CDR1 is LGHNA, CDR2 YNFKEQ, per germline. Study observations and caveats: Compared with uninvolved lung, tumors showed higher T cell infiltration by TCRbeta sequencing. Tumor T-cell fraction was not associated with recurrence-free survival. Only some patients had TCR sequencing, depending on available tissue.

The sample taken for sequencing was lung tumor tissue. This receptor was taken from a human donor with non-small cell lung cancer. The V call is TRBV4-2, the J call TRBJ2-3; TRBD2 matches at 9 bases. Here the CDR3 DNA reads TGTGCCAGCAGCCAAGATGAGGCGGCGACTAGCGGACGAAATACGCAGTATTTT. Its translation is CASSQDEAATSGRNTQYF.